These 27 T cell receptor beta chains share one sample of origin, sequenced in a study of a mutant IDH1 vaccine in newly diagnosed glioma. The time point is: week 35, safety follow-up. In the vaccine, a single dose held 300 ug of the mutant IDH1 20-mer peptide, along with topical imiquimod. These receptors have no known antigen. Sequenced by immunoSEQ multiplex PCR; TCRdb stores in-frame clones only, minus some. Of 45,000 to 60,000 clones in the sample, more than 75% are singletons; the top ten hold 4.5% to 6%. This material consisted of PBMCs, taken from a glioma patient whose treatment included an IDH1 peptide vaccine. These receptors were collected from a woman in her forties with glioma.

V and J are TRBV2 and TRBJ1-1; D unclear. Germline-derived CDR1 and CDR2 are SNHLY and FYNNEI. V was shortened by 4 bases and J by 3 bases, with 6 bases between the two germline ends. This CDR3 spans 12 amino acids. This CDR3 is CASSVRDTEAFF. The CDR3 DNA reads as TGTGCCAGCAGTGTTCGGGACACTGAAGCTTTCTTT.

This chain uses TRBV7-6 with TRBJ2-1; TRBD2 matches 13 bases. J lost 6 bases, V lost 3 bases, and 2 bases had no gene match. CDR1 and CDR2 (germline): SGHVS, FNYEAQ. There are 15 residues in the CDR3. In DNA, the CDR3 is TGTGCCAGCAGCTTCACTAGCGGGAGGGCCAATGAGCAGTTCTTC. It codes for CASSFTSGRANEQFF. Looking up the rest from reference TRBV7-6 and TRBJ2-1 gives the full variable domain: GAGVSQSPRYKVTKRGQDVALRCDPISGHVSLYWYRQALGQGPEFLTYFNYEAQQDKSGLPNDRFSAERPEGSISTLTIQRTEQRDSAMYRCASSFTSGRANEQFFGPGTRLTVL.

V usage is TRBV2 and J usage is TRBJ1-2; TRBD1 aligns across 9 bases. This CDR3 is built from 14 residues. The trim removed 6 bases at V and 5 bases at J, leaving 7 bases unmatched. Germline CDR1 and CDR2: SNHLY and FYNNEI. The chain's CDR3 is CASRSDRGGYGYTF. DNA of the CDR3: TGTGCCAGCAGGTCGGACAGGGGAGGTTATGGCTACACCTTC.

This clone was found once. The chain links TRBV10-3 to TRBJ2-7; 16 positions agree with TRBD2. With 0 bases clipped from V and 6 bases from J, the junction kept 11 bases outside the gene matches. Germline-derived CDR1 and CDR2 are ENHRY and SYGVKD. There are 19 residues in the CDR3. CDR3 in DNA: TGTGCCATCAGTGAGTCGGGGACTAGCGGGAGGGCCAAAGTGTCCGAGCAGTACTTC. Residues: CAISESGTSGRAKVSEQYF.

The V call is TRBV5-1, the J call TRBJ1-4; 8 nucleotides line up with TRBD1. The CDR3 has 19 amino acids. J gave up 4 bases and V 0 bases, and 14 bases lay outside the gene matches. Germline lookup yields CDR1 SGHRS and CDR2 YFSETQ. This CDR3 reads CASSLGHGQGASGNEKLFF. The CDR3 nucleotides are TGCGCCAGCAGCTTGGGGCATGGTCAGGGGGCGTCGGGTAATGAAAAACTGTTTTTT.

This clone was recorded a few times. The V gene is TRBV4-1, the J gene TRBJ1-1; tentatively, D is TRBD1 (5 bases). The germline V and J ends were trimmed by 1 base and 1 base, with 10 bases remaining between them. The CDR3 covers 15 residues. CDR1 is MGHRA and CDR2 is YSYEKL in the germline V gene. In nucleotides, the CDR3 is TGCGCCAGCAGCCAAGGGGCAGGGACGAACACTGAAGCTTTCTTT. Translating it yields CASSQGAGTNTEAFF.

This clone was recorded a few times. The genes are TRBV6-5 and TRBJ2-5, with TRBD2 as a possible D gene (5 bases). V dropped 0 bases and J dropped 3 bases, with 11 bases sitting between them. The germline gives CDR1 MNHEY, CDR2 SVGAGI. The CDR3 runs to 15 residues. CDR3 region: CASSYSPEGKETQYF. The CDR3 DNA sequence: TGTGCCAGCAGTTACTCCCCCGAGGGCAAAGAGACCCAGTACTTC.

V gene TRBV19 combines with J gene TRBJ2-7; D gene unclear. Germline CDR1 is LNHDA and CDR2 is SQIVND (reference sequence). There are 13 residues in the CDR3. Trimming took 5 bases from V and 3 from J, leaving 11 bases between them. The CDR3 coding sequence is TGTGCCAGTAGTCCCGCCCCAGGCTACGAGCAGTACTTC. This codes for CASSPAPGYEQYF.

The V gene is TRBV6-5, the J gene TRBJ1-3, with D possibly TRBD1 on 5 matching bases. Trimming took 6 bases from V and 0 from J, leaving 12 bases between them. From germline, CDR1 is MNHEY and CDR2 SVGAGI. This CDR3 region has 15 residues. Here the CDR3 reads CASRLSGASGNTIYF. The CDR3, as DNA: TGTGCCAGCAGACTATCCGGGGCCTCTGGAAACACCATATATTTT.

V usage is TRBV5-1 and J usage is TRBJ1-2; D call uncertain. CDR1 is SGHRS, CDR2 YFSETQ, per germline. The CDR3 loop spans 13 amino acids. Trimming removed 2 bases at V and 6 bases at J, with 11 bases between. The CDR3 sequence: CASSFTRVDGYTF. The CDR3 region has the DNA TGCGCCAGCAGCTTTACTAGGGTAGATGGCTACACCTTC.

The chain links TRBV15 to TRBJ1-6; no clear D. The CDR3 totals 13 residues. Trimming pared 0 bases from V and 9 bases from J, leaving 6 bases between. Looked up from germline, CDR1 is LNHNV and CDR2 is YYDKDF (reference sequence). The DNA of the CDR3 is TGTGCCACCAGCAGAGATGGGCTTTCACCCCTCCACTTT. This sequence encodes CATSRDGLSPLHF.

This chain connects TRBV27 to TRBJ1-1; no definite D call. This CDR3 has 14 amino acids. CDR1 and CDR2 from the germline V gene are MNHEY and SMNVEV (reference sequence). Trimming pared 6 bases from V and 4 bases from J, leaving 15 bases between. CDR3 sequence reads: CASRYGEGITEAFF. The DNA of the CDR3 is TGTGCCAGCAGATACGGGGAAGGGATCACTGAAGCTTTCTTT.

V is TRBV6-5 and J is TRBJ2-7; D is unclear. Germline V gene sequence: CDR1 MNHEY, CDR2 SVGAGI. The length of the CDR3 is 15 residues. V was cut by 5 bases and J by 2 bases, with 16 bases left in between. The CDR3 sequence: CASSPRGRTTYEQYF. CDR3 bases: TGTGCCAGCAGTCCCCGTGGTCGGACCACCTACGAGCAGTACTTC.

The chain links TRBV5-5 to TRBJ1-4; TRBD1 aligns across 10 bases. Germline V gene data show CDR1 as SGHKS and CDR2 as YYEKEE (reference sequence). Trimming cost V 4 bases and J 8 bases; bases outside gene matches: 17. The CDR3 spans 18 residues. The CDR3 loop reads CASSVESDRGDLVEKLFF. As DNA, the CDR3 is TGTGCCAGCAGCGTGGAATCGGACAGGGGGGATCTCGTCGAAAAACTGTTTTTT.

This chain connects TRBV7-9 to TRBJ2-7, with a tentative D call TRBD2 (6 bases). This CDR3 comprises 13 residues. The germline V gene encodes CDR1 SEHNR and CDR2 FQNEAQ (reference sequence). V was cut by 4 bases and J by 6 bases, with 13 bases left in between. In nucleotides, the CDR3 is TGTGCCAGCAGCTCATTCCTAGCGCCCGAGCAGTACTTC. Translating it yields CASSSFLAPEQYF.

The rearrangement uses TRBV13 and TRBJ2-1, with TRBD1 matching over 10 bases. The CDR3 runs 15 residues. With V trimmed by 5 bases and J by 2 bases, 3 bases remained unmatched. Germline CDR1 is PRHDT and CDR2 is FYEKMQ (reference sequence). The DNA of the CDR3 is TGTGCCAGCAGCCGAGGACAGGGGGCCTACAATGAGCAGTTCTTC. This gives the protein CASSRGQGAYNEQFF. Combining the CDR3 with reference TRBV13 and TRBJ2-1 gives the whole variable domain AAGVIQSPRHLIKEKRETATLKCYPIPRHDTVYWYQQGPGQDPQFLISFYEKMQSDKGSIPDRFSAQQFSDYHSELNMSSLELGDSALYFCASSRGQGAYNEQFFGPGTRLTVL.

This rearrangement joins TRBV4-1 to TRBJ2-7; D is undetermined. The length of the CDR3 is 14 residues. Trimming removed 2 bases from V and 2 bases from J, with 10 bases in between. Germline CDR1 reads MGHRA; CDR2 reads YSYEKL. DNA for the CDR3: TGCGCCAGCAGCCAAACCTCCCTTACCTACGAGCAGTACTTC. Protein sequence: CASSQTSLTYEQYF.

This chain connects TRBV18 to TRBJ1-1, with D possibly matching TRBD1 (5 bases). The CDR3 totals 13 residues. From germline, CDR1 is KGHSH and CDR2 LQKENI. V was clipped by 2 bases and J by 8 bases, with 12 bases between them. CDR3 residues: CASSPARDREAFF. CDR3 bases: TGTGCCAGCTCACCAGCCCGTGACAGAGAAGCTTTCTTT.

V and J are TRBV4-1 and TRBJ1-1, with D perhaps TRBD1 (5 bases). The germline V and J ends were trimmed by 0 bases and 1 base, with 15 bases remaining between them. There are 17 residues in the CDR3. Germline CDR1 and CDR2: MGHRA and YSYEKL. CDR3 DNA sequence: TGCGCCAGCAGCCAAGATGGGGCAGGGAGACGGAACACTGAAGCTTTCTTT. Translated, it gives CASSQDGAGRRNTEAFF.

The V and J genes are TRBV29-1 and TRBJ2-5, with no clear D. Germline loops: CDR1 SQVTM, CDR2 ANQGSEA. Trimming removed 8 bases at V and 2 bases at J, with 0 bases between. The CDR3 extends over 8 amino acids. CDR3 in DNA: TGCAGCCAAGAGACCCAGTACTTC. Residues: CSQETQYF.

V and J are TRBV23-1 and TRBJ2-3, with 14 bases that match TRBD2. TRBV23-1 is an open reading frame whose function is uncertain. This CDR3 spans 18 amino acids. Germline trimming cut 0 bases from V and 3 bases from J; bases unmatched to any gene: 5. The CDR3 DNA reads as TGCGCCAGCAGTCAATCCCGGACTAGCGGGGGGAGGACAGATACGCAGTATTTT. Its translation is CASSQSRTSGGRTDTQYF.

The chain uses TRBV4-3 and TRBJ2-2, with unresolved D. V lost 0 bases and J lost 2, with 4 bases in between. CDR1 and CDR2 from the germline V gene are LGHNA and YSLEER. CDR3 size: 14 residues. Written as DNA, the CDR3 is TGCGCCAGCAGCCAAGAGGTCAACACCGGGGAGCTGTTTTTT. This encodes CASSQEVNTGELFF.

The V call is TRBV19, the J call TRBJ1-1; D call uncertain. The ends were cut back, 1 base at V and 7 bases at J, with 4 bases in the middle. Germline V lookup: CDR1 LNHDA, CDR2 SQIVND (reference sequence). This CDR3 has 11 amino acids. The CDR3 loop is CASSIGLEAFF. The CDR3 bases are TGTGCCAGTAGTATAGGGCTTGAAGCTTTCTTT.

This clone was picked up a small number of times. The chain employs TRBV6-5 and TRBJ1-2, with D hard to call. The length of the CDR3 is 15 residues. In germline, CDR1 is MNHEY, CDR2 SVGAGI. The V end lost 0 bases, the J end lost 4 bases, and 12 bases lay between the germline ends. The CDR3 nucleotides read TGTGCCAGCAGTTACTCGAGAGACGGCATCTATGGCTACACCTTC. It codes for CASSYSRDGIYGYTF.

The chain has TRBV5-4 and TRBJ1-5; D perhaps matches TRBD1 (5 bases). CDR1 is SGHNT and CDR2 is YYREEE in the germline V gene (reference sequence). V lost 4 bases and J lost 7, with 15 bases in between. This CDR3 is built from 14 residues. The CDR3 DNA reads TGTGCCAGCAGCGCCGACAGAGCGGACCAGCCCCAGCATTTT. Protein sequence: CASSADRADQPQHF.

This clone was recorded once. The chain's CDR3 is CASSLQLQANYGYTF. As DNA, the CDR3 is TGTGCCAGTAGTTTACAGCTTCAGGCTAACTATGGCTACACCTTC. The chain uses TRBV19 and TRBJ1-2; the D is unclear. The CDR3 has 15 residues. V lost 5 bases and J lost 0, with 13 bases in between. Germline CDR1 LNHDA, CDR2 SQIVND (reference sequence).

The DNA for the CDR3 is TGCGCCAGCAGCTTCGGGACAGGGAATGAAAAACTGTTTTTT. It encodes CASSFGTGNEKLFF. The chain uses TRBV5-1 and TRBJ1-4; 9 nucleotides agree with TRBD1. This CDR3 is 14 amino acids long. From germline, CDR1 is SGHRS and CDR2 YFSETQ. After removal of 2 bases from V and 5 bases from J, the junction contained 1 base not matched to a gene.